Listed here are 18 T cell receptor beta chains from one sample, sequenced in a study of cytomegalovirus exposure and HLA in healthy donors. 60 Vbeta and 13 Jbeta primers were used in PCR. Measured with immunoSEQ multiplex PCR; TCRdb has only the in-frame clones, and not every one. The profile shows 90,000 to 100,000 clones, 50% to 75% of them singletons. Source material: PBMCs. These receptors were collected from a man aged 25-45 years in good health and CMV-seronegative.

This clone appeared a few times. The rearrangement uses TRBV19 and TRBJ2-1, with D hard to call. The CDR3 has 13 residues. Per germline, CDR1 LNHDA and CDR2 SQIVND (reference sequence). V was shortened by 3 bases and J by 9 bases, with 12 bases between the two germline ends. The CDR3 DNA sequence: TGTGCCAGTAGTATTCGGCTAGTTACTGAGCAGTTCTTC. It translates to CASSIRLVTEQFF.

The V and J genes are TRBV28 and TRBJ1-3, with D unresolved. In germline, CDR1 is MDHEN, CDR2 SYDVKM. The CDR3 is 17 amino acids. Trimming cost V 6 bases and J 0 bases, with 18 bases left between them. CDR3 coding DNA: TGTGCCAGCAGACCCGGGTATGGAGGCCACTCTGGAAACACCATATATTTT. Translation gives CASRPGYGGHSGNTIYF. Looking up the rest from reference TRBV28 and TRBJ1-3 gives the full variable domain: DVKVTQSSRYLVKRTGEKVFLECVQDMDHENMFWYRQDPGLGLRLIYFSYDVKMKEKGDIPEGYSVSREKKERFSLILESASTNQTSMYLCASRPGYGGHSGNTIYFGEGSWLTVV.

The V and J genes are TRBV5-4 and TRBJ2-3, with TRBD2 identical over 8 bases. The V and J ends lost 4 bases and 3 bases, in that order; junction bases with no gene match: 4. This CDR3 has 14 residues. Germline V gives CDR1 SGHNT, CDR2 YYREEE (reference sequence). CDR3 nucleotide sequence: TGTGCCAGCAGCCCGCAGCGGGGGACAGATACGCAGTATTTT. Residues: CASSPQRGTDTQYF.

This clone was detected once. The germline gene is not matched at one end of the junction; a read error may be the cause. This chain joins TRBV11-2 and TRBJ2-5; 7 nucleotides agree with TRBD2. Germline CDR1 reads SGHAT; CDR2 reads FQNNGV. CDR3 length: 13 amino acids. Here the CDR3 DNA reads TGTGCCAGCAGCTGGGGAGGTGGGGGGGTCACGAACTTC. It translates to CASSWGGGGVTNF.

The chain links TRBV10-3 to TRBJ2-7, with TRBD1 identical over 7 bases. After removal of 2 bases from V and 8 bases from J, the junction contained 12 bases not matched to a gene. Germline assignment: CDR1 ENHRY and CDR2 SYGVKD. This CDR3 has 15 residues. The DNA for the CDR3 is TGTGCCATCAGTGAGACCCGCCGGGGACAGTCACAGCAGTACTTC. It is translated as CAISETRRGQSQQYF.

This clone was observed a handful of times. V and J are TRBV27 and TRBJ2-7; TRBD1 matches at 9 bases. After removal of 7 bases from V and 7 bases from J, the junction contained 8 bases not matched to a gene. The CDR3 contains 13 residues. The germline V gene has CDR1 MNHEY and CDR2 SMNVEV (reference sequence). The CDR3 bases are TGTGCCAGCACAGGAGACAGGGGGGTAGAGCAGTACTTC. It is translated as CASTGDRGVEQYF.

The chain carries TRBV7-2 and TRBJ2-7; D is unclear. Germline lookup yields CDR1 SGHTA and CDR2 FQGNSA. V shed 5 bases and J shed 0 bases, with 2 bases lying between them. This CDR3 is 11 amino acids long. The CDR3 reads CASSHSYEQYF. CDR3 DNA: TGTGCCAGCAGCCACTCCTACGAGCAGTACTTC.

The CDR3 protein is CAGGTGENEKLFF. The CDR3, as DNA: TGTGCCGGAGGGACAGGGGAAAATGAAAAACTGTTTTTT. The V and J genes are TRBV7-9 and TRBJ1-4, with 10 bases matching TRBD1. The CDR3 contains 13 residues. Trimming took 11 bases from V and 5 from J; bases not matched to a gene: 5. CDR1 and CDR2 from the germline V gene are SEHNR and FQNEAQ (reference sequence).

V gene TRBV5-1 combines with J gene TRBJ2-3; D might be TRBD1 (6 bases). Trimming took off 0 bases at V and 2 bases at J, with 13 bases between the two ends. The CDR3 spans 16 residues. Germline CDR1 is SGHRS and CDR2 is YFSETQ. The CDR3 nucleotides read TGCGCCAGCAGCTTGGAAGGAGACAGGACCACAGATACGCAGTATTTT. Protein sequence: CASSLEGDRTTDTQYF.

This clone appeared a few times. The chain combines TRBV6-5 with TRBJ2-1, with 9 bases lining up with TRBD1. CDR3 length: 15 residues. Germline CDR1 is MNHEY and CDR2 is SVGAGI. V was clipped by 6 bases and J by 4 bases; unmatched bases: 7. The CDR3 region is CASRADRGLYNEQFF. The CDR3 coding sequence is TGTGCCAGCAGAGCGGACAGGGGCCTTTACAATGAGCAGTTCTTC.

The gene calls are TRBV18 and TRBJ2-7, with D possibly TRBD1 on 5 matching bases. Trimming shortened V by 2 bases and J by 2 bases, and 10 bases separated the two germline ends. The germline CDR1 and CDR2 sequences are KGHSH and LQKENI. The CDR3 is made up of 14 amino acids. CDR3 sequence: CASSPRGPTYEQYF. DNA for the CDR3: TGTGCCAGCTCACCAAGGGGCCCGACCTACGAGCAGTACTTC. Using reference TRBV18 and TRBJ2-7 for the parts outside the CDR3, the full variable domain is NAGVMQNPRHLVRRRGQEARLRCSPMKGHSHVYWYRQLPEEGLKFMVYLQKENIIDESGMPKERFSAEFPKEGPSILRIQQVVRGDSAAYFCASSPRGPTYEQYFGPGTRLTVT.

This clone was found once. The rearrangement uses TRBV27 and TRBJ2-7, with a possible D match to TRBD2 (6 bases). The CDR3 has 14 residues. V was shortened by 3 bases and J by 5 bases, with 14 bases between the two germline ends. Germline V CDR1 and CDR2: MNHEY, SMNVEV (reference sequence). Here the CDR3 DNA reads TGTGCCAGCAGTTTTGGGACTGTCCCCCACGAGCAGTACTTC. Protein sequence: CASSFGTVPHEQYF.

V gene TRBV2 combines with J gene TRBJ2-5, with D perhaps matching TRBD1 (6 bases). From germline, CDR1 is SNHLY and CDR2 FYNNEI. The CDR3 is 14 amino acids. V was pared by 2 bases and J by 5 bases, with 12 bases between. The CDR3 nucleotides read TGTGCCAGCAGTGAAACAGGGCGGGCGGAGACCCAGTACTTC. This gives the protein CASSETGRAETQYF. Full variable domain (rest looked up from reference TRBV2 and TRBJ2-5): EPEVTQTPSHQVTQMGQEVILRCVPISNHLYFYWYRQILGQKVEFLVSFYNNEISEKSEIFDDQFSVERPDGSNFTLKIRSTKLEDSAMYFCASSETGRAETQYFGPGTRLLVL.

This clone has a handful of counts. The CDR3 reads CASTVGTDTQYF. As DNA, the CDR3 is TGCGCCAGCACGGTAGGCACAGATACGCAGTATTTT. The chain carries TRBV5-1 and TRBJ2-3; D gene ambiguous. CDR1 SGHRS and CDR2 YFSETQ come from the germline V gene. The CDR3 contains 12 residues. The V end lost 6 bases, the J end lost 1 base, and 6 bases lay between the germline ends.

V is TRBV4-2 and J is TRBJ2-7; 8 nucleotides agree with TRBD2. V lost 3 bases, J lost 1 base, and 5 bases stayed unmatched. Germline CDR1 is LGHNA and CDR2 is YNFKEQ. This CDR3 spans 15 amino acids. CDR3: CASSQGGGGSYEQYF. DNA for the CDR3: TGTGCCAGCAGCCAGGGAGGCGGGGGGTCCTACGAGCAGTACTTC.

In its sample, this clone was seen a few times. V is TRBV4-3 and J is TRBJ2-7; a possible D gene is TRBD1 (6 bases). The CDR3 runs to 15 residues. The V gene lost 4 bases and the J gene lost 2 bases, with 15 bases spanning the gap. CDR1 is LGHNA and CDR2 is YSLEER in the germline V gene. The chain's CDR3 is CASSRAGTPTYEQYF. DNA for the CDR3: TGCGCCAGCAGCCGAGCCGGGACACCGACCTACGAGCAGTACTTC.

The rearrangement joins TRBV6-4 to TRBJ2-3; possible D gene TRBD1, 5 bases. Germline V gives CDR1 MRHNA, CDR2 SNTAGT. V lost 3 bases, J lost 6 bases, and 19 bases lay in between. This CDR3 spans 16 amino acids. The DNA of the CDR3 is TGTGCCAGCAGTGATGGGGATTCGCCTGGGGCGGATACGCAGTATTTT. It yields the protein CASSDGDSPGADTQYF.

This rearrangement joins TRBV18 to TRBJ2-2; 10 bases fit TRBD2. CDR1 and CDR2 from the germline V gene are KGHSH and LQKENI. The CDR3 consists of 17 residues. V was clipped by 1 base and J by 3 bases; unmatched bases: 5. As DNA, the CDR3 is TGTGCCAGCTCACCACGGCTAGCGGGAGCTTACACCGGGGAGCTGTTTTTT. Residues: CASSPRLAGAYTGELFF. Complete variable domain (other parts from reference TRBV18 and TRBJ2-2): NAGVMQNPRHLVRRRGQEARLRCSPMKGHSHVYWYRQLPEEGLKFMVYLQKENIIDESGMPKERFSAEFPKEGPSILRIQQVVRGDSAAYFCASSPRLAGAYTGELFFGEGSRLTVL.